This T cell receptor (beta chain) was sequenced during a study of post-analysis software for immune sequencing data. Study summary: Relapsing-remitting, secondary progressive and progressive-relapsing multiple sclerosis were all included among the disease courses. Study-level points and caveats: Normalized Chao1 diversity in multiple sclerosis patients fell significantly below that of controls. Strong co-clustering by F measure was seen for same-batch samples. Among roughly five TRBV segments more frequent in patients than controls were TRBV5-6, TRBV5-1 and TRBV20-1.

This clonotype appeared a few times. Its specificity is not known. It may be a read error: a sequence one base away is much more abundant. V was pared by 0 bases and J by 8 bases, with 2 bases between. Germline V CDR1 and CDR2: SGHTA, FQGNSA. This CDR3 has 11 amino acids. cDNA libraries for TCR beta contained unique molecular identifiers. Researchers reported a few hundred thousand cDNA molecules coming from about 0.98 to 11 million T cells. TCRdb passed the PCR reads through MiXCR, listing each CDR3 protein once. Of fewer than 550,000 distinct CDR3 sequences in the sample, around 34% were seen once. V gene TRBV7-2 combines with J gene TRBJ2-1, with unresolved D. This receptor was identified in a girl younger than 18 with multiple sclerosis. The sample comprised blood. The CDR3 bases are TGTGCCAGCAGCTTAGCCCATGAGCAGTTCTTC. Its translation: CASSLAHEQFF.